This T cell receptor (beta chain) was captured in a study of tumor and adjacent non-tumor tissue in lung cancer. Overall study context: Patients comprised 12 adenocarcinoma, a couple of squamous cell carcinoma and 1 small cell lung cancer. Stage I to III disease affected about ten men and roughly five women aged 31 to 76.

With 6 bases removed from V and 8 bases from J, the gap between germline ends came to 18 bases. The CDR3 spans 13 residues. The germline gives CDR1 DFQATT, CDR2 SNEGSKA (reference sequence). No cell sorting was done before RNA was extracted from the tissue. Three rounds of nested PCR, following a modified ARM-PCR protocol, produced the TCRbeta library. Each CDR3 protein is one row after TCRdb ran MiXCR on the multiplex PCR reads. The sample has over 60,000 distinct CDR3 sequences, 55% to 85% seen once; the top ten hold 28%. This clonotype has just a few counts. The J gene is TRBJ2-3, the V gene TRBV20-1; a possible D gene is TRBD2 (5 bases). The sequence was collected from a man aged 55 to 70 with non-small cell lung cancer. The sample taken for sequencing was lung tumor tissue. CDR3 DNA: TGCAGTGCCGCGGGCCCGCCTCAGTGTACGCAGTATTTT. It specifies CSAAGPPQCTQYF.